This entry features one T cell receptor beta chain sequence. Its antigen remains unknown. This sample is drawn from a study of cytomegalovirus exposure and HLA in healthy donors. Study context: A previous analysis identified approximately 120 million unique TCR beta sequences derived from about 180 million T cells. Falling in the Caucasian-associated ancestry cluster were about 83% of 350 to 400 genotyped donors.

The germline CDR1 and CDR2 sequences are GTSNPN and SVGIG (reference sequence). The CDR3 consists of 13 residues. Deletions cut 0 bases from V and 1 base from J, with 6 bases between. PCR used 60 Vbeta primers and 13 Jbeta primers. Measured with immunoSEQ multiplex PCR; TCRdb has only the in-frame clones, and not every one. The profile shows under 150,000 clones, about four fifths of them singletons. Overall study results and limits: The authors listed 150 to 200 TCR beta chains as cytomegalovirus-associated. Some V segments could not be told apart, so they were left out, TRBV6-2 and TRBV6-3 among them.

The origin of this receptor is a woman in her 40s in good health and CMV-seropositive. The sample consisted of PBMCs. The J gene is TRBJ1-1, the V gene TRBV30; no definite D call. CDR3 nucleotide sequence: TGTGCCTGGAGTGTTGCAGGGAACACTGAAGCTTTCTTT. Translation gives CAWSVAGNTEAFF.